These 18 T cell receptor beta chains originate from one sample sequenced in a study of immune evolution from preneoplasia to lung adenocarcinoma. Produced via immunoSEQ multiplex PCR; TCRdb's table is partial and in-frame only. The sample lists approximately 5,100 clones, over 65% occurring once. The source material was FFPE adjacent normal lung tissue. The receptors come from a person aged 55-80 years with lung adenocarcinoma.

This chain's CDR3 is CASSPGRGVDEQFF. CDR3 sequence (DNA): TGCGCCAGCAGCCCGGGCCGGGGGGTGGATGAGCAGTTCTTC. The chain links TRBV5-1 to TRBJ2-1; 7 bases are shared with TRBD2. The CDR3 is 14 amino acids. J was trimmed by 8 bases and V by 4 bases; bases with no gene match: 9. Germline lookup yields CDR1 SGHRS and CDR2 YFSETQ.

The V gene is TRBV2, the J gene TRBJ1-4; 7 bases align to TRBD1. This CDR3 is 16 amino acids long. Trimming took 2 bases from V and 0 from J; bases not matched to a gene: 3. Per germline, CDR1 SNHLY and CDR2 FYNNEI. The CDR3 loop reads CASSELGQTTNEKLFF. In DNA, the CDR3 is TGTGCCAGCAGTGAACTGGGACAGACAACTAATGAAAAACTGTTTTTT.

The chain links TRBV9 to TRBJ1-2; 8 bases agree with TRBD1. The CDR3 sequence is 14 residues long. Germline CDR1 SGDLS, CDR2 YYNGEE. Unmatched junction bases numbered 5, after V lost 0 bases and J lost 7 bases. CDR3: CASSVEGQVAGYTF. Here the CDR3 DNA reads TGTGCCAGCAGCGTAGAGGGACAGGTGGCTGGCTACACCTTC.

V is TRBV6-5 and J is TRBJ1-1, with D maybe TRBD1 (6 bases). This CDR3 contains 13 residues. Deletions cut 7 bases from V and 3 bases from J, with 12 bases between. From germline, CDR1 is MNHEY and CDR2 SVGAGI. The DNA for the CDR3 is TGTGCCAGCAAAGACAGGACCGACACTGAAGCTTTCTTT. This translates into CASKDRTDTEAFF.

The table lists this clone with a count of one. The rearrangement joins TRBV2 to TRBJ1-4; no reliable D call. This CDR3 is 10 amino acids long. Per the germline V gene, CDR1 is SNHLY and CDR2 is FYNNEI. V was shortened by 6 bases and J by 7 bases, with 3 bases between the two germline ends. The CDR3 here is CASSREKLFF. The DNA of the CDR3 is TGTGCCAGCAGCCGTGAAAAACTGTTTTTT.

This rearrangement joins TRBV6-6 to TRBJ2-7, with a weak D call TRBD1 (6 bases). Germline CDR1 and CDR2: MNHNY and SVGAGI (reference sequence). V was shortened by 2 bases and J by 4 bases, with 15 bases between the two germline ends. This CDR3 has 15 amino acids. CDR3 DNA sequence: TGTGCCAGCAGTTACGGACAGATGACCTTTTACGAGCAGTACTTC. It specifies CASSYGQMTFYEQYF.

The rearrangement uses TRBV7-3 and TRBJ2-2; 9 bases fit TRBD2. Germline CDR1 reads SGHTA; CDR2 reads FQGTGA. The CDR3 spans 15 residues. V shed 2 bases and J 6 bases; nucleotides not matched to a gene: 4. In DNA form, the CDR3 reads TGTGCCAGCAGCTTAGCGGGGGGGATGTCCGGGGAGCTGTTTTTT. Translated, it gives CASSLAGGMSGELFF.

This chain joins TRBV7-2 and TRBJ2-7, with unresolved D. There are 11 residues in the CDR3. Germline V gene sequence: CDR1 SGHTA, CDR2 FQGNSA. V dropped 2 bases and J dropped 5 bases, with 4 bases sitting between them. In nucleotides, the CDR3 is TGTGCCAGCAGCTTATGGAACGAGCAGTACTTC. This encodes CASSLWNEQYF.

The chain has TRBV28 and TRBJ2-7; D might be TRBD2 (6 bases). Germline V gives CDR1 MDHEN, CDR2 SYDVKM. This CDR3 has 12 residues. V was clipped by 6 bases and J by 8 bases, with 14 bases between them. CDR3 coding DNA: TGTGCCAGCAGCCCCGGGACTTTCAAGCAGTACTTC. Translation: CASSPGTFKQYF.

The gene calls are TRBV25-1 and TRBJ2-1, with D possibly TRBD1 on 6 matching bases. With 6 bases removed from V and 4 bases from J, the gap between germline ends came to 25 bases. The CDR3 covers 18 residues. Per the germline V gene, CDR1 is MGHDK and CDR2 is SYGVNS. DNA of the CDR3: TGTGCCAGCAGCTCAGTGATAGAGGGACAAGCCACGTACAATGAGCAGTTCTTC. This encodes CASSSVIEGQATYNEQFF.

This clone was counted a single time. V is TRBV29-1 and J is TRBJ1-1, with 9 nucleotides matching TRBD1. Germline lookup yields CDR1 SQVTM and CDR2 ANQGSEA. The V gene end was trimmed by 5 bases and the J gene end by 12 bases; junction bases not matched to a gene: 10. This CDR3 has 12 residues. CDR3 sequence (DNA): TGCAGCGTTACTCGGGACAGGGCGGAAACTTTCTTT. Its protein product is CSVTRDRAETFF.

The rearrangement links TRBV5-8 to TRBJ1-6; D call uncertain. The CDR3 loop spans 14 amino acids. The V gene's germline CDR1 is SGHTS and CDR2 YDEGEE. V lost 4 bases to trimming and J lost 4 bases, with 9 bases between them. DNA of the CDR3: TGTGCCAGCAGCCTGACGGTATATAATTCACCCCTCCACTTT. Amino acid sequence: CASSLTVYNSPLHF.

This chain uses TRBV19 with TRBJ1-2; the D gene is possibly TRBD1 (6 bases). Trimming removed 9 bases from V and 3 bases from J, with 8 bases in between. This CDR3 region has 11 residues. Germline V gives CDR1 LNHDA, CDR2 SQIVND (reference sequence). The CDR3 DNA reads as TGTGCCAGCGGACAGCACTATGGCTACACCTTC. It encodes CASGQHYGYTF.

The CDR3 sequence is CASSLVGGQNEQFF. The CDR3 DNA reads TGTGCCAGCAGCTTAGTGGGGGGCCAGAATGAGCAGTTCTTC. V usage is TRBV7-2 and J usage is TRBJ2-1; D is possibly TRBD1 or TRBD2 (6 bases each). The CDR3 loop spans 14 amino acids. The V end was cut by 1 base, the J end by 7 bases, with 11 bases between. Germline CDR1 and CDR2: SGHTA and FQGNSA.

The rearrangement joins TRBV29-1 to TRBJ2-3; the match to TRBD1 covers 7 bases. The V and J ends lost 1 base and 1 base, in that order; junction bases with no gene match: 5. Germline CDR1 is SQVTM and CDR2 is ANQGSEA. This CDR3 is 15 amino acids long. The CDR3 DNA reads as TGCAGCGTTGAAGTGCGAGACAGGGGCACAGATACGCAGTATTTT. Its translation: CSVEVRDRGTDTQYF.

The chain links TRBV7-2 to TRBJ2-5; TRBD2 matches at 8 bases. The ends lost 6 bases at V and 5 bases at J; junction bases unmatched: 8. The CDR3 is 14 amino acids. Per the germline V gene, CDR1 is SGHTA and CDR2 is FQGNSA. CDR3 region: CASRASGGGETQYF. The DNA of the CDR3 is TGTGCCAGCAGGGCGAGCGGGGGAGGGGAGACCCAGTACTTC.

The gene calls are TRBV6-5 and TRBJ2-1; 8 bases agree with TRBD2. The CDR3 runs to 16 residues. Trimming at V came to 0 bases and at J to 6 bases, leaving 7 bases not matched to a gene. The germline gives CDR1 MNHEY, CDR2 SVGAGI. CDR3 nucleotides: TGTGCCAGCAGTTACTCGAGACGGGGGGGCCCCAATGAGCAGTTCTTC. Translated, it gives CASSYSRRGGPNEQFF.

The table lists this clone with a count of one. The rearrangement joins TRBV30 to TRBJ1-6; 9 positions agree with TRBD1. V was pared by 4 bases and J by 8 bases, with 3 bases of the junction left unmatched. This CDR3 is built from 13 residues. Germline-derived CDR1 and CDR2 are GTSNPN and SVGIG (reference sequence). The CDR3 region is CAWNRDRDSPLHF. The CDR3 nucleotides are TGTGCCTGGAACCGGGACAGGGATTCACCCCTCCACTTT.